The next 32 T cell receptor beta chains were all read from a single sample in a study of beta chain features in type 1 diabetes. Isolated RNA was reverse transcribed in full, so expressed TCRB transcripts were sequenced. Repertoires were generated with immunoSEQ multiplex PCR, while TCRdb's copy carries only in-frame clones and drops some. The data contain 130,000 or so clones, approximately 10% of them seen just once; the ten biggest clones take up 0.55% to 0.75%. The material sequenced was central memory CD4+ T cells from blood. The origin of the receptors is a woman aged 40 to 50 in good health.

The sample holds a few counts of this clone. Here the CDR3 reads CAISERQNYGYTF. In nucleotides, the CDR3 is TGTGCCATCAGTGAGCGACAGAACTATGGCTACACCTTC. The chain uses TRBV10-3 and TRBJ1-2; the D gene is possibly TRBD1 (5 bases). This CDR3 spans 13 amino acids. Germline V CDR1 and CDR2: ENHRY, SYGVKD. The V end lost 2 bases, the J end lost 2 bases, and 6 bases lay between the germline ends.

This clone was detected only a few times. This chain uses TRBV15 with TRBJ1-5; TRBD1 aligns across 7 bases. With V trimmed by 4 bases and J by 3 bases, 3 bases remained unmatched. Looked up from germline, CDR1 is LNHNV and CDR2 is YYDKDF (reference sequence). The CDR3 spans 14 residues. The CDR3 DNA follows: TGTGCCACCAGCAATGGACAGGTCAATCAGCCCCAGCATTTT. It codes for CATSNGQVNQPQHF.

This clone was detected a few times. The V and J genes are TRBV10-2 and TRBJ2-7, with 7 bases identical to TRBD1. CDR1 and CDR2 from the germline V gene are WSHSY and SAAADI. This CDR3 is 14 amino acids long. V lost 6 bases to trimming and J lost 1 base; unmatched junction nucleotides: 6. In DNA, the CDR3 is TGCGCCAGCAGCCCCGACAGGGATTCCTACGAGCAGTACTTC. Translation: CASSPDRDSYEQYF.

The J gene is TRBJ1-2, the V gene TRBV10-3; tentatively, D is TRBD1 (6 bases). This CDR3 contains 13 residues. Germline CDR1 and CDR2: ENHRY and SYGVKD. V dropped 6 bases and J dropped 3 bases, with 11 bases sitting between them. The CDR3: CAIRDHRDYGYTF. The CDR3 DNA is TGTGCCATCAGGGATCACAGGGACTATGGCTACACCTTC.

This clone was seen more than once but under ten times. The V gene is TRBV14, the J gene TRBJ1-4, with D possibly matching TRBD1 (6 bases). Germline assignment: CDR1 SGHDN and CDR2 FVKESK. This CDR3 region has 16 residues. Deletions cut 4 bases from V and 5 bases from J, with 17 bases between. In nucleotides, the CDR3 is TGTGCCAGCAGCCCCACAACAGGCAGGGGAAATGAAAAACTGTTTTTT. Residues: CASSPTTGRGNEKLFF. Full variable domain (outside the CDR3, taken from reference TRBV14 and TRBJ1-4): EAGVTQFPSHSVIEKGQTVTLRCDPISGHDNLYWYRRVMGKEIKFLLHFVKESKQDESGMPNNRFLAERTGGTYSTLKVQPAELEDSGVYFCASSPTTGRGNEKLFFGSGTQLSVL.

The rearrangement links TRBV29-1 to TRBJ1-2, with D hard to call. The V end lost 7 bases, the J end lost 4 bases, and 13 bases lay between the germline ends. The CDR3 contains 12 residues. Germline V CDR1 and CDR2: SQVTM, ANQGSEA. CDR3: CSAVTSGYGYTF. The DNA for the CDR3 is TGCAGCGCGGTCACCAGCGGCTATGGCTACACCTTC.

The chain combines TRBV19 with TRBJ2-7, with unresolved D. The V end was cut by 3 bases, the J end by 2 bases, with 11 bases between. Per germline, CDR1 LNHDA and CDR2 SQIVND (reference sequence). The CDR3 loop spans 14 amino acids. The CDR3 sequence: CASSISRTTYEQYF. The CDR3 nucleotides read TGTGCCAGTAGTATCTCTCGCACTACCTACGAGCAGTACTTC.

This clone occurred a few times. The J gene is TRBJ1-2, the V gene TRBV5-5; 9 positions match TRBD1. Germline CDR1 reads SGHKS; CDR2 reads YYEKEE (reference sequence). The V and J ends lost 4 bases and 0 bases, in that order; junction bases with no gene match: 10. The CDR3 length is 17 residues. The CDR3 loop is CASSLRDRVPANYGYTF. CDR3 sequence (DNA): TGTGCCAGCAGCCTCCGGGACAGGGTACCAGCTAACTATGGCTACACCTTC. Using reference TRBV5-5 and TRBJ1-2 for the parts outside the CDR3, the full variable domain is DAGVTQSPTHLIKTRGQQVTLRCSPISGHKSVSWYQQVLGQGPQFIFQYYEKEERGRGNFPDRFSARQFPNYSSELNVNALLLGDSALYLCASSLRDRVPANYGYTFGSGTRLTVV.

The table lists this clone with a few counts. The chain recombines TRBV2 with TRBJ2-7; TRBD1 matches at 8 bases. The V gene end was trimmed by 8 bases and the J gene end by 5 bases; junction bases not matched to a gene: 8. Germline values: CDR1 SNHLY, CDR2 FYNNEI. CDR3 size: 13 residues. DNA for the CDR3: TGTGCCAGCGGTCAGGACAGGGCAAACGAGCAGTACTTC. As protein: CASGQDRANEQYF.

The V gene is TRBV19, the J gene TRBJ2-2, with D unresolved. The ends were cut back, 7 bases at V and 3 bases at J, with 15 bases in the middle. The V gene's germline CDR1 is LNHDA and CDR2 SQIVND (reference sequence). The CDR3 covers 15 residues. CDR3 bases: TGTGCCAGTATGTCCAAACCACTTTACACCGGGGAGCTGTTTTTT. Amino acid sequence: CASMSKPLYTGELFF.

The chain uses TRBV19 and TRBJ2-7; D call uncertain. The CDR3 contains 13 residues. Per germline, CDR1 LNHDA and CDR2 SQIVND (reference sequence). Trimming took off 4 bases at V and 3 bases at J, with 10 bases between the two ends. The CDR3 bases are TGTGCCAGTAGTACTCCTCCGAGCTACGAGCAGTACTTC. Amino acids: CASSTPPSYEQYF.

The CDR3 DNA reads TGTGCCGCCAACAGGGGGGACATCCTCGGGCAGCCCCAGCATTTT. It translates to CAANRGDILGQPQHF. The V and J genes are TRBV19 and TRBJ1-5, with TRBD1 identical over 8 bases. Germline CDR1 LNHDA, CDR2 SQIVND (reference sequence). The CDR3 length is 15 residues. With V trimmed by 11 bases and J by 7 bases, 16 bases remained unmatched. Full variable domain (rest looked up from reference TRBV19 and TRBJ1-5): DGGITQSPKYLFRKEGQNVTLSCEQNLNHDAMYWYRQDPGQGLRLIYYSQIVNDFQKGDIAEGYSVSREKKESFPLTVTSAQKNPTAFYLCAANRGDILGQPQHFGDGTRLSIL.

The table lists this clone with many counts. V is TRBV4-2 and J is TRBJ2-7; TRBD2 might be the D (6 bases). The CDR3 is 14 amino acids. The germline V gene has CDR1 LGHNA and CDR2 YNFKEQ. The germline V and J ends were trimmed by 0 bases and 6 bases, with 12 bases remaining between them. In nucleotides, the CDR3 is TGTGCCAGCAGCCAAGATAGGGGCGGGACCGAGCAGTACTTC. Amino acid sequence: CASSQDRGGTEQYF.

This clone was observed a few times. The CDR3 DNA sequence: TGTGCCAGCAGCTTAAGCAGGGCGGCAGTCAATGGCTACACCTTC. This translates into CASSLSRAAVNGYTF. V and J are TRBV7-9 and TRBJ1-2, with D maybe TRBD1 (5 bases). The V gene's germline CDR1 is SEHNR and CDR2 FQNEAQ (reference sequence). The CDR3 spans 15 residues. Between the trimmed V and J ends, which lost 2 bases and 6 bases, there was a span of 16 bases.

This clone was observed a few times. This chain joins TRBV10-1 and TRBJ1-5; the match to TRBD1 covers 8 bases. The junction had 7 bases not matched to a gene; V was cut back by 6 bases and J by 0 bases. CDR1 and CDR2 (germline): WNHNN, SYGVQD (reference sequence). This CDR3 has 16 residues. As DNA, the CDR3 is TGCGCCAGCAGCGACAGGGGACGAAGTAGCAATCAGCCCCAGCATTTT. Translation: CASSDRGRSSNQPQHF.

This sequence joins TRBV18 and TRBJ2-5; the D is unclear. The CDR3 covers 11 residues. Germline CDR1 KGHSH, CDR2 LQKENI. Trimming left V 4 bases short and J 5 bases short, with 5 bases between. The CDR3 DNA reads as TGTGCCAGCTCACAACGGGAGACCCAGTACTTC. Protein: CASSQRETQYF.

Only a few counts were recorded for this clone. The J gene is TRBJ2-4, the V gene TRBV4-2, with a possible D match to TRBD1 (6 bases). Deletions cut 1 base from V and 13 bases from J, with 11 bases between. Germline V gene lookup returns CDR1 LGHNA and CDR2 YNFKEQ. This CDR3 comprises 12 residues. This CDR3 is CASSQAGTNQYF. The CDR3, as DNA: TGTGCCAGCAGCCAAGCAGGGACAAACCAGTACTTC.

The genes are TRBV18 and TRBJ1-1, with 7 bases aligning to TRBD1. Germline lookup yields CDR1 KGHSH and CDR2 LQKENI. This CDR3 is 15 amino acids long. V lost 2 bases, J lost 0 bases, and 3 bases stayed unmatched. The CDR3 here is CASSPWGQLNTEAFF. CDR3 sequence (DNA): TGTGCCAGCTCACCATGGGGACAGTTGAACACTGAAGCTTTCTTT.

This chain connects TRBV9 to TRBJ2-3, with 9 bases that match TRBD2. Germline loops: CDR1 SGDLS, CDR2 YYNGEE. Unmatched junction bases numbered 8, after V lost 4 bases and J lost 2 bases. The CDR3 is 16 amino acids. CDR3 in DNA: TGTGCCAGCAGCAAGATAGCGGGGGCGAACACAGATACGCAGTATTTT. This gives the protein CASSKIAGANTDTQYF.

This clone has more than one count but fewer than ten. The CDR3 does not end in the conserved phenylalanine or tryptophan, so this is likely a read error. The DNA is left out, because the CDR3 cannot be placed on it with certainty; the CDR3 is given as TCRdb lists it. The chain is built from TRBV6-1 and TRBJ1-1. Germline CDR1 is MNHNS and CDR2 is SASEGT. The CDR3 comprises 11 residues, both ends counted. The chain's CDR3 is CASREVRGAIL.

The V and J genes are TRBV2 and TRBJ2-3; no reliable D call. Looked up from germline, CDR1 is SNHLY and CDR2 is FYNNEI. This CDR3 comprises 14 residues. Trimming removed 4 bases at V and 2 bases at J, with 10 bases between. The CDR3 DNA is TGTGCCAGCAGTGGGCCCTTGGCCACAGATACGCAGTATTTT. It encodes CASSGPLATDTQYF.

This clone has ten or more counts. The genes are TRBV28 and TRBJ1-1; 10 bases fit TRBD1. This CDR3 spans 15 amino acids. Losses at the gene ends were 6 bases for V and 5 bases for J; bases not matched to a gene: 9. Germline V CDR1 and CDR2: MDHEN, SYDVKM. The CDR3 is CASRDSGTGVTEAFF. The CDR3 DNA reads TGTGCCAGCAGGGATAGTGGGACAGGGGTTACTGAAGCTTTCTTT.

This clone was detected a few times. J is TRBJ1-5 and V is TRBV21-1. TRBV21-1 corresponds to a pseudogene. The CDR3 sequence is 14 residues long. CDR3 region: CASGREGSHQPQHF. The CDR3 bases are TGTGCCAGCGGCAGGGAGGGGTCTCATCAGCCCCAGCATTTT.

The chain has TRBV19 and TRBJ2-3; D may be TRBD1 (5 bases). The germline V and J ends were trimmed by 9 bases and 0 bases, with 10 bases remaining between them. Per germline, CDR1 LNHDA and CDR2 SQIVND (reference sequence). This CDR3 region has 13 residues. CDR3 loop: CASRQSSTDTQYF. The DNA of the CDR3 is TGTGCCAGCAGACAGTCCAGCACAGATACGCAGTATTTT.

This clone turned up a few times. The CDR3 loop reads CASSLGLAGGNEQFF. CDR3 DNA sequence: TGTGCCAGCAGCTTAGGCCTAGCGGGGGGCAATGAGCAGTTCTTC. The chain has TRBV7-2 and TRBJ2-1, with TRBD2 identical over 11 bases. The CDR3 contains 15 residues. CDR1 and CDR2 from the germline V gene are SGHTA and FQGNSA. V dropped 1 base and J dropped 6; count of bases not matched to a gene: 2.

This rearrangement joins TRBV2 to TRBJ1-2; 8 nucleotides agree with TRBD1. Unmatched junction bases numbered 2, after V lost 7 bases and J lost 4 bases. CDR3 length equals 12 residues. Germline V gives CDR1 SNHLY, CDR2 FYNNEI. For the CDR3, the DNA is TGTGCCAGCACAACAGGGGGCTATGGCTACACCTTC. Residues: CASTTGGYGYTF.

The table lists this clone with many counts. Different DNA sequences within this sample yield the same CDR3. V is TRBV18 and J is TRBJ2-1; the D gene is possibly TRBD2 (5 bases). This CDR3 is built from 13 residues. The germline V gene has CDR1 KGHSH and CDR2 LQKENI. The V and J ends lost 3 bases and 5 bases respectively, with 8 bases between them. CDR3: CASSPRRDNEQFF. CDR3 sequence (DNA): TGTGCCAGCTCACCTCGGCGGGACAATGAGCAGTTCTTC.

This clone has only a few counts. This chain links TRBV7-8 with TRBJ2-3, with a possible D match to TRBD2 (7 bases). V lost 2 bases to trimming and J lost 5 bases, with 17 bases between them. CDR1 and CDR2 (germline): SGHVS, FQNEAQ. The CDR3 is made up of 16 amino acids. The CDR3: CASSLRGGGAKDTQYF. The CDR3 nucleotides read TGTGCCAGCAGCTTACGAGGGGGAGGGGCCAAAGATACGCAGTATTTT.

The sample holds a few counts of this clone. The chain joins TRBV13 to TRBJ2-7, with a possible D match to TRBD2 (5 bases). This CDR3 comprises 14 residues. V was clipped by 1 base and J by 3 bases, with 10 bases between them. Germline V gene lookup returns CDR1 PRHDT and CDR2 FYEKMQ (reference sequence). The CDR3 DNA sequence: TGTGCCAGCAGCTTAGTTCGGGGTATCTACGAGCAGTACTTC. Translated, it gives CASSLVRGIYEQYF. Complete variable domain (other parts from reference TRBV13 and TRBJ2-7): AAGVIQSPRHLIKEKRETATLKCYPIPRHDTVYWYQQGPGQDPQFLISFYEKMQSDKGSIPDRFSAQQFSDYHSELNMSSLELGDSALYFCASSLVRGIYEQYFGPGTRLTVT.

As to this clone: Germline and junction disagree at one end, which may indicate a read error. The chain links TRBV7-9 to TRBJ2-5, with TRBD2 matching over 9 bases. The CDR3 runs to 16 residues. In germline, CDR1 is SEHNR, CDR2 FQNEAQ (reference sequence). The CDR3 DNA reads as TGTGCCAGCAGCTTACTGCGGGGGGGTAACCAAGGGACCCAGTACTTC. It specifies CASSLLRGGNQGTQYF.

This clone has a handful of counts. This sequence joins TRBV5-4 and TRBJ1-1; D might be TRBD1 (5 bases). In germline, CDR1 is SGHNT, CDR2 YYREEE (reference sequence). This CDR3 is built from 13 residues. Trimming stripped 1 base from V and 11 bases from J, with 15 bases between. CDR3 DNA sequence: TGTGCCAGCAGCTTGAATGGAGGGGCTGGGGCTTTCTTT. This encodes CASSLNGGAGAFF.

The V and J genes are TRBV7-8 and TRBJ2-7; 8 bases are a match to TRBD2. This CDR3 comprises 15 residues. Unmatched junction bases numbered 4, after V lost 1 base and J lost 2 bases. Germline-derived CDR1 and CDR2 are SGHVS and FQNEAQ. CDR3 protein: CASSLVKAGAYEQYF. The CDR3 DNA reads as TGTGCCAGCAGCTTAGTTAAAGCGGGGGCCTACGAGCAGTACTTC.